Given below is one T cell receptor (beta chain) in context. This sample is drawn from a study of preoperative IRX-2 immunotherapy in early breast cancer. Noted treatment: preoperative locoregional IRX-2 cytokine immunotherapy. Patients received preoperative, locoregional IRX-2 cytokine immunotherapy in a phase Ib study. The repertoire was sequenced with immunoSEQ multiplex PCR; TCRdb's copy has only in-frame clones and lacks some. The sample has around 30,000 clones, approximately 80% seen once. The CDR3 totals 13 residues. This chain links TRBV22-1 with TRBJ2-2; TRBD2 reflects the table's D call only, with no check against the DNA. TRBV22-1 is deemed a pseudogene. The TCR originated in a human donor with breast cancer. The sample was acquired from a patient treated with IRX-2 immunotherapy. This CDR3 is CATGREGTGELFF. In DNA form, the CDR3 reads TGTGCCACCGGACGGGAGGGAACCGGGGAGCTGTTTTTT.